This T cell receptor beta chain was recorded in a study of CD8 T cells in ankylosing spondylitis. General study points: Prior literature has documented some motif variants in synovial fluid and blood from reactive arthritis. Characteristic, it appeared, of ankylosing spondylitis blood was a TCR beta motif of eight highly homologous variants. CD8+ disease-linked clones were present at relatively low frequencies in blood.

About this clonotype itself: Its matching antigen is unknown.

The TCR beta libraries were generated through quantitative 5'-RACE incorporating molecular barcodes. TCRdb passed the 5' RACE reads through MiXCR, listing each CDR3 protein once. The sample has 470,000 or so distinct CDR3 sequences, about 24% seen once. V lost 6 bases, J lost 0 bases, and 15 bases lay in between. Germline V lookup: CDR1 MNHNS, CDR2 SASEGT. This CDR3 contains 16 residues. Sequenced input: blood, either unsorted or a sorted T cell fraction (not recorded which). V is TRBV6-1 and J is TRBJ2-1; the D gene is possibly TRBD1 (5 bases). This TCR came from a male donor with ankylosing spondylitis. The CDR3 spells CASRAQGRSSYNEQFF. CDR3 DNA sequence: TGTGCCAGCAGGGCCCAGGGAAGAAGCTCCTACAATGAGCAGTTCTTC.